These 19 T cell receptor beta chains originate from one sample sequenced in a study of PD-1 blockade in classical Hodgkin lymphoma. The patients all showed relapse after autologous stem cell transplantation, while their brentuximab vedotin exposure varied. Sequencing was performed with immunoSEQ multiplex PCR; in TCRdb, only in-frame clones are kept and a portion is missing. The sample lists 90,000 to 100,000 clones, roughly 92% seen once, with roughly 3% in the top ten. The sequencing here drew on peripheral blood mononuclear cells (PBMCs), taken at baseline. Every receptor here comes from a human donor with classical Hodgkin lymphoma.

The gene calls are TRBV6-5 and TRBJ1-1, with D uncertain. The CDR3 extends over 15 amino acids. CDR1 and CDR2 (germline): MNHEY, SVGAGI. The V gene lost 2 bases and the J gene lost 0 bases, with 10 bases spanning the gap. CDR3 region: CASSYDNFMNTEAFF. For the CDR3, the DNA is TGTGCCAGCAGTTACGACAACTTCATGAACACTGAAGCTTTCTTT.

The chain employs TRBV7-3 and TRBJ2-1; TRBD1 matches 11 bases. The germline gives CDR1 SGHTA, CDR2 FQGTGA. V trimming: 4 bases; J trimming: 8 bases; junction bases outside the gene matches: 7. The CDR3 covers 15 residues. The CDR3 nucleotides are TGTGCCAGCAGCTCCCCAGGACAGGGGGCCTATGAGCAGTTCTTC. Translation: CASSSPGQGAYEQFF. The full variable domain, with the rest looked up from reference TRBV7-3 and TRBJ2-1, is GAGVSQTPSNKVTEKGKYVELRCDPISGHTALYWYRQSLGQGPEFLIYFQGTGAADDSGLPNDRFFAVRPEGSVSTLKIQRTERGDSAVYLCASSSPGQGAYEQFFGPGTRLTVL.

In this sample, this clone turned up once. The rearrangement joins TRBV29-1 to TRBJ2-1; the D gene could be TRBD1 or TRBD2 (6 bases each). CDR1 and CDR2 from the germline V gene are SQVTM and ANQGSEA. The ends were cut back, 7 bases at V and 6 bases at J, with 13 bases in the middle. The CDR3 length is 12 residues. The CDR3 loop reads CSENTGANEQFF. The CDR3 DNA reads TGCAGCGAAAACACGGGGGCCAATGAGCAGTTCTTC.

The genes are TRBV14 and TRBJ2-7, with 9 bases matching TRBD1. V lost 2 bases to trimming and J lost 6 bases; unmatched junction nucleotides: 8. The CDR3 is made up of 15 amino acids. Germline assignment: CDR1 SGHDN and CDR2 FVKESK. The CDR3 DNA sequence: TGTGCCAGCAGCCAAACCCAGACAGGGGGGTCCGAGCAGTACTTC. Protein: CASSQTQTGGSEQYF.

This clone was seen just once. This chain joins TRBV25-1 and TRBJ2-7; 7 bases match TRBD2. CDR3 length: 15 amino acids. With 7 bases clipped from V and 0 bases from J, the junction kept 9 bases outside the gene matches. Looked up from germline, CDR1 is MGHDK and CDR2 is SYGVNS. As DNA, the CDR3 is TGTGCCAGCACCCCTCGAGCTAGCGGCTCCTACGAGCAGTACTTC. The encoded protein is CASTPRASGSYEQYF.

The genes are TRBV19 and TRBJ2-7; TRBD2 aligns across 9 bases. Per germline, CDR1 LNHDA and CDR2 SQIVND (reference sequence). Losses at the gene ends were 1 base for V and 2 bases for J; bases not matched to a gene: 3. The CDR3 is made up of 15 amino acids. The CDR3 DNA reads as TGTGCCAGTAGTATAGCTCTAGCGGGAACCTACGAGCAGTACTTC. Residues: CASSIALAGTYEQYF.

V usage is TRBV28 and J usage is TRBJ1-4; D is perhaps TRBD1 (5 bases). Germline loops: CDR1 MDHEN, CDR2 SYDVKM. Trimming shortened V by 3 bases and J by 7 bases, and 24 bases separated the two germline ends. The CDR3 loop spans 18 amino acids. Written as DNA, the CDR3 is TGTGCCAGCAGTTTCTCAAAGATCTTCCCGAGGGGCAGTGAAAAACTGTTTTTT. Translation gives CASSFSKIFPRGSEKLFF.

The chain has TRBV5-4 and TRBJ1-2; 10 bases are a match to TRBD1. J was trimmed by 3 bases and V by 5 bases; bases with no gene match: 4. This CDR3 has 14 amino acids. The V gene's germline CDR1 is SGHNT and CDR2 YYREEE (reference sequence). CDR3 sequence (DNA): TGTGCCAGCAGGCGGACAGGGGGACACTATGGCTACACCTTC. As protein: CASRRTGGHYGYTF.

The chain has TRBV6-5 and TRBJ1-5, with unresolved D. V was trimmed by 2 bases and J by 2 bases, leaving 7 bases between them. The CDR3 runs 14 residues. Per the germline V gene, CDR1 is MNHEY and CDR2 is SVGAGI. The CDR3 DNA reads as TGTGCCAGCAGTTACGCGAAGGGCAATCAGCCCCAGCATTTT. Encoded protein: CASSYAKGNQPQHF.

The chain couples TRBV5-1 to TRBJ2-2; possibly TRBD1 for D (6 bases). V lost 4 bases and J lost 3, with 10 bases in between. Per germline, CDR1 SGHRS and CDR2 YFSETQ. This CDR3 spans 14 amino acids. The CDR3 protein is CASSLTGYTGELFF. Written as DNA, the CDR3 is TGCGCCAGCAGCCTTACAGGGTACACCGGGGAGCTGTTTTTT.

The table lists this clone with a few counts. The chain joins TRBV11-2 to TRBJ1-1; tentatively, D is TRBD1 (5 bases). Trimming took 5 bases from V and 7 from J, leaving 20 bases between them. The germline V gene has CDR1 SGHAT and CDR2 FQNNGV. This CDR3 comprises 15 residues. In DNA, the CDR3 is TGTGCCAGCAGCCCCGGCCTGGGGGGATTGGATGAAGCTTTCTTT. Amino acid sequence: CASSPGLGGLDEAFF.

V usage is TRBV27 and J usage is TRBJ1-2; no reliable D call. V was pared by 5 bases and J by 2 bases, with 12 bases between. Germline values: CDR1 MNHEY, CDR2 SMNVEV (reference sequence). The CDR3 spans 14 residues. The CDR3 reads CASSPRSPNYGYTF. CDR3 DNA sequence: TGTGCCAGCAGTCCCCGCAGCCCCAACTATGGCTACACCTTC.

The genes are TRBV7-8 and TRBJ2-5, with a possible D match to TRBD1 (5 bases). Germline loops: CDR1 SGHVS, CDR2 FQNEAQ. Deletions cut 4 bases from V and 2 bases from J, with 17 bases between. This CDR3 contains 16 residues. CDR3 sequence: CASSSNRGDEQETQYF. CDR3 nucleotide sequence: TGTGCCAGCAGCTCGAATAGGGGTGACGAGCAAGAGACCCAGTACTTC.

CDR3: CASSLRPGELFF. As DNA, the CDR3 is TGCGCCAGCAGCTTGAGGCCCGGGGAGCTGTTTTTT. V usage is TRBV5-1 and J usage is TRBJ2-2; D gene ambiguous. Trimming cost V 1 base and J 6 bases, with 4 bases left between them. Germline V lookup: CDR1 SGHRS, CDR2 YFSETQ. The CDR3 has 12 residues.

The rearrangement joins TRBV6-5 to TRBJ1-5; D is uncertain. The CDR3 length is 15 residues. Trimming left V 5 bases short and J 1 base short, with 12 bases between. Looked up from germline, CDR1 is MNHEY and CDR2 is SVGAGI. The CDR3 region is CASSGPLGSNQPQHF. The CDR3 DNA is TGTGCCAGCAGTGGACCCCTGGGAAGCAATCAGCCCCAGCATTTT.

The rearrangement uses TRBV9 and TRBJ2-3; 8 bases align to TRBD2. The CDR3 is 17 residues long. The germline gives CDR1 SGDLS, CDR2 YYNGEE. The junction had 9 bases not matched to a gene; V was cut back by 3 bases and J by 0 bases. The CDR3 region has the DNA TGTGCCAGCAGCGATCCCACTAGCGGAACTAGCACAGATACGCAGTATTTT. Its protein is CASSDPTSGTSTDTQYF.

Only one count was recorded for this clone. This sequence joins TRBV11-2 and TRBJ2-7; tentative D call: TRBD2 (5 bases). The CDR3 covers 13 residues. Per germline, CDR1 SGHAT and CDR2 FQNNGV. The V and J ends lost 8 bases and 0 bases respectively, with 11 bases between them. The chain's CDR3 is CASGTGFSYEQYF. The DNA for the CDR3 is TGTGCCAGCGGAACGGGGTTCTCCTACGAGCAGTACTTC.

The genes are TRBV5-4 and TRBJ2-5, with D perhaps matching TRBD2 (6 bases). Germline assignment: CDR1 SGHNT and CDR2 YYREEE (reference sequence). V was shortened by 0 bases and J by 5 bases, with 14 bases between the two germline ends. This CDR3 region has 15 residues. The CDR3 DNA reads TGTGCCAGCAGCTTGGCTCAGCGGGTGGGGGAGACCCAGTACTTC. This translates into CASSLAQRVGETQYF.

The genes are TRBV27 and TRBJ1-4; D unclear. The V gene's germline CDR1 is MNHEY and CDR2 SMNVEV (reference sequence). CDR3 length: 13 amino acids. Trimming stripped 0 bases from V and 4 bases from J, with 3 bases between. The CDR3 sequence: CASSLSFNEKLFF. CDR3 in DNA: TGTGCCAGCAGTTTATCCTTTAATGAAAAACTGTTTTTT.